Following are 2 T cell receptor beta chains from one sample sequenced in a study of cytomegalovirus exposure and HLA in healthy donors. PCR used 60 Vbeta primers and 13 Jbeta primers. Libraries were prepared by immunoSEQ multiplex PCR; TCRdb keeps only in-frame clonotypes and omits some of them. The sample shows about 190,000 clones, about 80% of them seen only once. The sample consisted of PBMCs. These receptors originate from a woman in her forties in good health and CMV-seronegative.

Comment on this clone: The sample contains more than one DNA sequence encoding this CDR3. The chain couples TRBV4-3 to TRBJ2-1, with D perhaps matching TRBD2 (6 bases). The germline V gene has CDR1 LGHNA and CDR2 YSLEER. V was shortened by 3 bases and J by 10 bases, with 10 bases between the two germline ends. This CDR3 is 12 amino acids long. This CDR3 reads CASSQAGTEQFF. CDR3 DNA: TGCGCCAGCAGCCAGGCGGGGACCGAGCAGTTCTTC.

The rearrangement uses TRBV9 and TRBJ1-3; D is ambiguous. Germline values: CDR1 SGDLS, CDR2 YYNGEE. The CDR3 covers 15 residues. The V end was cut by 4 bases, the J end by 0 bases, with 11 bases between. The CDR3 region has the DNA TGTGCCAGCAGCCCCCAGGTTGACTCTGGAAACACCATATATTTT. Translating it yields CASSPQVDSGNTIYF.